This entry features one TCR beta chain sequence. The assay was immunoSEQ multiplex PCR, and TCRdb's table has in-frame clones only and misses some. This sample has approximately 25,000 clones, with about 76% found just once. This sample is part of a study of OX40 agonist ivuxolimab in advanced cancers. Study details: Dosing consisted of intravenous ivuxolimab at 0.01 to 10 mg/kg every 2 weeks. A male proportion of 82.7% was recorded, with mean age roughly 60 years and range about 23 to 90. Three individuals attained partial responses, comprising one hepatocellular carcinoma case and two cutaneous melanoma cases.

Germline V gene lookup returns CDR1 LNHDA and CDR2 SQIVND (reference sequence). This CDR3 comprises 16 residues. V lost 6 bases and J lost 2, with 20 bases in between. Any history of autoimmune disease or systemic immunosuppression disqualified patients. The genes are TRBV19 and TRBJ2-7, with D perhaps TRBD2 (7 bases). The source is an adult with an advanced solid tumor such as melanoma, head and neck, liver or kidney cancer. The input for sequencing was CD4+ or CD8+ T cells sorted from blood, taken in a trial of the OX40 agonist ivuxolimab. This CDR3 reads CASSQSPGGLPYEQYF. The DNA of the CDR3 is TGTGCCAGTAGCCAGAGCCCCGGGGGGCTCCCCTACGAGCAGTACTTC.